These 8 T cell receptor gamma chains share one sample of origin, sequenced in a study of gamma-delta chains in newborns, infants, children. TCRdb reanalysed the reads via CATT. This table has fewer than 3,500 gamma-chain clones, 26% appearing once. Material: blood. These receptors were taken from a child who was a newborn, infant or young child, either healthy, febrile or measles-vaccinated (not recorded which).

This clone occurred a few times. This chain links TRGV9 with TRGJP. The CDR3 runs 16 residues. Germline V gene data show CDR1 as GITISATS and CDR2 as ISYDGTV (reference sequence). Losses at the gene ends were 2 bases for V and 8 bases for J; bases not matched to a gene: 6. Here the CDR3 reads CALWEEDKLGKKIKVF. The CDR3, as DNA: TGTGCCTTGTGGGAGGAAGATAAGTTGGGCAAAAAAATCAAGGTATTT.

This clone was detected a few times. V is TRGV9 and J is TRGJP. The CDR3 contains 16 residues. V shed 5 bases, J shed 4 bases, and the junction held 5 bases outside the gene matches. Germline CDR1 is GITISATS and CDR2 is ISYDGTV (reference sequence). CDR3 protein: CALWVTQELGKKIKVF. The CDR3 region has the DNA TGTGCCTTGTGGGTCACCCAAGAGTTGGGCAAAAAAATCAAGGTATTT.

A note on this clone: A single base separates this from a much larger clone, so it may be a read error. The chain uses TRGV3 and TRGJP2. The V segment lost 9 bases and the J segment 8 bases; nucleotides outside the gene matches: 6. Germline CDR1 is VTNTFY and CDR2 is YDVSTARD (reference sequence). This CDR3 has 11 amino acids. The CDR3 protein is CATRGDWIKTF. CDR3 nucleotide sequence: TGTGCCACCAGGGGAGATTGGATCAAGACGTTT.

V usage is TRGV9 and J usage is TRGJP. The J call is uncertain, as TRGJP1 better fits the DNA end. In germline, CDR1 is GITISATS, CDR2 ISYDGTV (reference sequence). The CDR3 runs 17 residues. CDR3 loop: CALWEDLQELGKKIKIF. As DNA, the CDR3 is TGTGCCTTGTGGGAAGATCTTCAAGAGTTGGGCAAAAAAATCAAGATATTT.

As for this clone: The junction departs from the called germline gene at one end, perhaps through a read error. V and J are TRGV9 and TRGJ1 or TRGJ2. Germline CDR1 and CDR2: GITISATS and ISYDGTV (reference sequence). This CDR3 has 15 residues. The CDR3 DNA sequence: TGTGCCTTGCGGGAGGCATCACTTAATTATTATAAGAAACTCTTT. Translating gives CALREASLNYYKKLF.

This clone is termed large. Other DNA variants within this sample encode the same CDR3. The rearrangement links TRGV9 to TRGJP. There are 17 residues in the CDR3. Germline V gene lookup returns CDR1 GITISATS and CDR2 ISYDGTV (reference sequence). Trimming at V came to 0 bases and at J to 4 bases, leaving 3 bases not matched to a gene. CDR3 in amino acids: CALWEVPQELGKKIKVF. The CDR3 region has the DNA TGTGCCTTGTGGGAGGTGCCCCAAGAGTTGGGCAAAAAAATCAAGGTATTT.

This clone is medium-sized (0.01 to 0.1%) in the sample. Just one base apart from a much larger clone, this may be a read error. In the same sample, other DNA sequences code for this CDR3. The V and J genes are TRGV9 and TRGJP. Germline trimming cut 2 bases from V and 7 bases from J; bases unmatched to any gene: 2. The CDR3 loop spans 15 amino acids. Germline V gene sequence: CDR1 GITISATS, CDR2 ISYDGTV (reference sequence). CDR3 loop: CALWEAELGKKIKVF. The DNA of the CDR3 is TGTGCCTTGTGGGAGGCGGAGTTGGGCAAAAAAATCAAGGTATTT.

The rearrangement links TRGV9 to TRGJ1 or TRGJ2. CDR3 length: 14 amino acids. Germline CDR1 is GITISATS and CDR2 is ISYDGTV (reference sequence). V shed 3 bases, J shed 0 bases, and the junction held 5 bases outside the gene matches. CDR3 bases: TGTGCCTTGTGGGAGTTTGCGAATTATTATAAGAAACTCTTT. It is translated as CALWEFANYYKKLF.